This T cell receptor (beta chain) is drawn from a study of OX40 agonist ivuxolimab in advanced cancers. Study in general: Hepatocellular carcinoma, melanoma, renal cell or head and neck cancer was diagnosed in the dose-escalation patients. Partial responses were achieved by three patients, one with hepatocellular carcinoma and two with cutaneous melanoma. Broader study findings: CD4+ and CD8+ blood T cells expanded clonally by week 6 at 0.1 to 3.0 mg/kg. Relative to CD4+ cells, CD8+ T cells on average had more expanded clones.

TCRdb keeps only in-frame clones here, not all; method: immunoSEQ multiplex PCR. The top ten clones hold about an eighth of a sample with 46,000 or so clones, 80% to 90% of them seen once. A few counts support this clone. No antigen is known for it. V dropped 6 bases and J dropped 3; count of bases not matched to a gene: 2. CDR3 length: 12 residues. Germline lookup yields CDR1 MNHEY and CDR2 SVGAGI. The sequence derives from an adult with an advanced solid tumor such as melanoma, head and neck, liver or kidney cancer. Sample: CD4+ or CD8+ T cells sorted from blood, taken in a trial of the OX40 agonist ivuxolimab. The chain combines TRBV6-5 with TRBJ2-7; TRBD1 aligns across 7 bases. DNA of the CDR3: TGTGCCAGCAGGGACAGGCACTACGAGCAGTACTTC. Translation: CASRDRHYEQYF.